Shown below are 9 T cell receptor beta chains from a single sample sequenced in a study of T cells in Graves' hyperthyroidism and ophthalmopathy. Amplified TCR beta CDR3 regions came from RNA transcripts. An initial round of RT-PCR targeting the TCR CDR3 relied on the HTBI primer set. TCRdb recomputed calls from the multiplex PCR reads with MiXCR, one row per CDR3 protein. The data hold 300,000 to 500,000 distinct CDR3 sequences, with under 15% observed a single time. Sequenced input: blood. These receptors originate from a woman aged 25 to 39 with Graves' hyperthyroidism.

This clonotype appeared a few times. This rearrangement joins TRBV10-1 to TRBJ2-1; 8 bases line up with TRBD2. From germline, CDR1 is WNHNN and CDR2 SYGVQD (reference sequence). V was pared by 0 bases and J by 14 bases, with 15 bases of the junction left unmatched. This CDR3 has 16 amino acids. DNA of the CDR3: TGCGCCAGCAGTGAGTCGACTGGAAGTCCGGGAGGGCGAAAGTTCTTC. It specifies CASSESTGSPGGRKFF.

There are many counts of this clonotype. The rearrangement uses TRBV6-1 and TRBJ2-7; 9 bases map to TRBD2. Germline V gene sequence: CDR1 MNHNS, CDR2 SASEGT. The CDR3 has 15 residues. The V segment lost 5 bases and the J segment 3 bases; nucleotides outside the gene matches: 8. The CDR3 reads CASSLSAGGLYEQYF. DNA for the CDR3: TGTGCCAGCAGTTTAAGTGCGGGAGGGCTCTACGAGCAGTACTTC.

V is TRBV27 and J is TRBJ2-7; 10 positions agree with TRBD2. Germline trimming cut 0 bases from V and 7 bases from J; bases unmatched to any gene: 6. In germline, CDR1 is MNHEY, CDR2 SMNVEV (reference sequence). The length of the CDR3 is 15 residues. The CDR3 nucleotides read TGTGCCAGCAGTTTATCTCTAGCGGGAGTGGGGGAGCAGTACTTC. It encodes CASSLSLAGVGEQYF.

This clonotype was found many times. This rearrangement joins TRBV7-8 to TRBJ2-1; D gene ambiguous. Germline V gene lookup returns CDR1 SGHVS and CDR2 FQNEAQ. CDR3 size: 12 residues. V lost 1 base, J lost 9 bases, and 7 bases lay in between. The CDR3 reads CASSLGVTEQFF. CDR3 bases: TGTGCCAGCAGCTTAGGCGTAACTGAGCAGTTCTTC.

This clonotype was seen a handful of times. This chain connects TRBV9 to TRBJ2-7, with D uncertain. The V and J ends lost 3 bases and 4 bases respectively, with 8 bases between them. The germline V gene encodes CDR1 SGDLS and CDR2 YYNGEE. The CDR3 runs to 12 residues. The CDR3 here is CASSAVGYEQYF. In DNA, the CDR3 is TGTGCCAGCAGCGCCGTGGGGTACGAGCAGTACTTC.

A few counts support this clonotype. V and J are TRBV5-4 and TRBJ2-2; D is possibly TRBD2 (6 bases). Looked up from germline, CDR1 is SGHNT and CDR2 is YYREEE (reference sequence). This CDR3 contains 15 residues. V was clipped by 0 bases and J by 6 bases, with 12 bases between them. CDR3 residues: CASSLAGEAAGELFF. Here the CDR3 DNA reads TGTGCCAGCAGCTTGGCCGGGGAGGCCGCCGGGGAGCTGTTTTTT. Looking up the rest from reference TRBV5-4 and TRBJ2-2 gives the full variable domain: ETGVTQSPTHLIKTRGQQVTLRCSSQSGHNTVSWYQQALGQGPQFIFQYYREEENGRGNFPPRFSGLQFPNYSSELNVNALELDDSALYLCASSLAGEAAGELFFGEGSRLTVL.

This clonotype was recorded a few times. The CDR3 loop reads CASSLPQDRVPTGELFF. The CDR3 nucleotides read TGCGCCAGCAGCTTGCCCCAGGACAGGGTCCCCACCGGGGAGCTGTTTTTT. This chain connects TRBV5-1 to TRBJ2-2; 8 bases agree with TRBD1. The CDR3 is 17 residues long. V lost 1 base and J lost 4; bases outside the gene matches: 9. Germline V gene lookup returns CDR1 SGHRS and CDR2 YFSETQ.

At least ten counts were recorded for this clonotype. The chain combines TRBV2 with TRBJ2-7; no definite D call. Germline lookup yields CDR1 SNHLY and CDR2 FYNNEI. This CDR3 region has 15 residues. Trimming removed 3 bases at V and 2 bases at J, with 14 bases between. The CDR3 sequence is CASSDSQHFTYEQYF. The CDR3 region has the DNA TGTGCCAGCAGTGATAGCCAACACTTCACCTACGAGCAGTACTTC.

The chain employs TRBV20-1 and TRBJ2-5; D tentatively fits TRBD1 or TRBD2 (5 bases each). CDR1 and CDR2 (germline): DFQATT, SNEGSKA (reference sequence). The length of the CDR3 is 14 residues. V shed 0 bases and J shed 3 bases, with 11 bases lying between them. The CDR3 bases are TGCAGTGCTAGAGATTACGAGGGGAAAGAGACCCAGTACTTC. Protein sequence: CSARDYEGKETQYF.